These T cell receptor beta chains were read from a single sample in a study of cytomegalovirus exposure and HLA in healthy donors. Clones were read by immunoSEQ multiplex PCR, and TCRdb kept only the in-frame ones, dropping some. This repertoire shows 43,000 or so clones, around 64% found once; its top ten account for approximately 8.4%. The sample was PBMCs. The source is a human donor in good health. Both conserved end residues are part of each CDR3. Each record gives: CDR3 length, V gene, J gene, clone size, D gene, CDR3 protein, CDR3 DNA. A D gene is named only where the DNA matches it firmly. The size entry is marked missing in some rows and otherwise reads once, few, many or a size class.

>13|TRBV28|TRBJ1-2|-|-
CASSLLSPWGYTF
TGTGCCAGCAGTTTATTGAGTCCTTGGGGCTACACCTTC
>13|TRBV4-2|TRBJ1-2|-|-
CASSQSVSYGYTF
TGTGCCAGCAGCCAATCGGTGAGCTATGGCTACACCTTC
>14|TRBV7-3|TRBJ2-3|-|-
CASSLSPFPDTQYF
TGTGCCAGCAGCTTATCCCCATTTCCAGATACGCAGTATTTT
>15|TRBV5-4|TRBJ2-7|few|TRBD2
CASSPVSGGAHEQYF
TGTGCCAGCAGCCCAGTAAGCGGGGGGGCCCACGAGCAGTACTTC
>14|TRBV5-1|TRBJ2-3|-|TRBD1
CASSLTGGADTQYF
TGCGCCAGCAGCTTAACAGGGGGCGCAGATACGCAGTATTTT
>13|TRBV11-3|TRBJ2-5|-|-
CASSHRVAETQYF
TGTGCCAGCAGCCACAGGGTAGCAGAGACCCAGTACTTC
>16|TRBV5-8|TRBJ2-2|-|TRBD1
CASRRRDRPGTGELFF
TGTGCCAGCAGGAGACGGGACAGACCGGGCACCGGGGAGCTGTTTTTT
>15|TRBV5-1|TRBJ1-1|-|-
CASTIGGSVDTEAFF
TGCGCCAGCACTATCGGGGGTTCGGTTGACACTGAAGCTTTCTTT
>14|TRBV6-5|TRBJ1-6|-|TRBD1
CASSYWTGNSPLHF
TGTGCCAGCAGTTACTGGACAGGGAATTCACCCCTCCACTTT
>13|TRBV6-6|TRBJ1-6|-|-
CASRADSPSPLHF
TGTGCCAGCAGGGCGGACAGCCCCTCACCCCTCCACTTT
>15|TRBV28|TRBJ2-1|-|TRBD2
CASSFGGSSYNEQFF
TGTGCCAGCAGTTTCGGGGGGTCCTCCTACAATGAGCAGTTCTTC
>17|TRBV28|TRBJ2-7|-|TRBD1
CASNPSPGTGGFYEQYF
TGTGCCAGCAACCCTAGTCCCGGGACAGGGGGTTTCTACGAGCAGTACTTC
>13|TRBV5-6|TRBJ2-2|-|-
CASSLTGTGELFF
TGTGCCAGCAGCTTGACAGGGACCGGGGAGCTGTTTTTT
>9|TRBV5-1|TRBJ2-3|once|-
CASSPPRYF
TGCGCCAGCAGCCCCCCCCGGTATTTT
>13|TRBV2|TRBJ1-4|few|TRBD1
CASSADRDEKLFF
TGTGCCAGCAGTGCCGACAGGGATGAAAAACTGTTTTTT
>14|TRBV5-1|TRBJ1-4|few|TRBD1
CASSLDRGHEKLFF
TGCGCCAGCAGCCTGGACAGGGGGCATGAAAAACTGTTTTTT
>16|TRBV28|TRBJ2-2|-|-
CASSPLTPANTGELFF
TGTGCCAGCAGTCCCCTCACACCCGCGAACACCGGGGAGCTGTTTTTT
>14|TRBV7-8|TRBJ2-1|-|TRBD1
CASSSPTGRREQFF
TGTGCCAGCAGCTCCCCGACAGGGCGCAGAGAGCAGTTCTTC
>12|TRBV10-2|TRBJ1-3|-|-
CASRTEGNTIYF
TGCGCCAGCCGGACAGAAGGAAACACCATATATTTT
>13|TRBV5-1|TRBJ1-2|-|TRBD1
CASSSQGNYGYTF
TGCGCCAGCAGCTCACAGGGGAACTATGGCTACACCTTC
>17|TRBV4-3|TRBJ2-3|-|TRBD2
CASSQGSTSGAADTQYF
TGCGCCAGCAGCCAAGGGTCAACTAGCGGGGCGGCAGATACGCAGTATTTT
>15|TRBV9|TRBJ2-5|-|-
CASSVSPAGLETQYF
TGTGCCAGCAGCGTCTCGCCGGCGGGGTTGGAGACCCAGTACTTC
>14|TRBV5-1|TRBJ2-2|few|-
CASRTGSNTGELFF
TGCGCCAGCCGAACAGGTAGCAACACCGGGGAGCTGTTTTTT
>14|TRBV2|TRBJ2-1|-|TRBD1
CASSRQGGGDEQFF
TGTGCCAGCAGCCGACAGGGTGGTGGCGATGAGCAGTTCTTC
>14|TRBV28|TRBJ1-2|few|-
CASSNREGVYGYTF
TGTGCCAGCAGTAACAGGGAGGGGGTCTATGGCTACACCTTC
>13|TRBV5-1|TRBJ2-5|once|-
CASAPIKEETQYF
TGCGCCAGCGCGCCCATAAAAGAAGAGACCCAGTACTTC
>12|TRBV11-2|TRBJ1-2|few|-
CASRLDSYGYTF
TGTGCCAGCAGGCTCGACAGCTATGGCTACACCTTC
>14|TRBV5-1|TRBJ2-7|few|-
CASNKGGPPYEQYF
TGCGCCAGCAACAAAGGGGGTCCCCCATACGAGCAGTACTTC
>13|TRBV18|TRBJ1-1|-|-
CASSPIRDTEAFF
TGTGCCAGCTCACCAATCAGGGACACTGAAGCTTTCTTT
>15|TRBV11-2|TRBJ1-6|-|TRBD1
CASRPTGGGVTPLHF
TGTGCCAGCAGGCCAACAGGGGGCGGTGTGACACCCCTCCACTTT
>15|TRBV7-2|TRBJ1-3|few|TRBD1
CASSGQGNSGNTIYF
TGTGCCAGCAGCGGACAGGGGAACTCTGGAAACACCATATATTTT
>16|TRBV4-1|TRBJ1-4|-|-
CASSQDGGARGEKLFF
TGCGCCAGCAGCCAAGATGGAGGGGCGCGGGGTGAAAAACTGTTTTTT
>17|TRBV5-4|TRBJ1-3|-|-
CASSLAPAVGRGNTIYF
TGTGCCAGCAGCTTGGCACCGGCAGTTGGGCGAGGAAACACCATATATTTT
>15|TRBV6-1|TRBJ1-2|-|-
CASRLNPQGTYGYTF
TGTGCCAGCAGACTCAACCCTCAGGGGACCTATGGCTACACCTTC
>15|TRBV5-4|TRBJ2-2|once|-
CASSLGGAYTGELFF
TGTGCCAGCAGCTTGGGGGGCGCGTACACCGGGGAGCTGTTTTTT
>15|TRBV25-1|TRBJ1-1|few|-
CASSNLAWGGTEAFF
TGTGCCAGCAGTAACTTGGCGTGGGGGGGAACTGAAGCTTTCTTT
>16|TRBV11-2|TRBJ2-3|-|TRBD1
CASSVGTGVYSDTQYF
TGTGCCAGCAGCGTGGGGACAGGGGTTTATTCAGATACGCAGTATTTT
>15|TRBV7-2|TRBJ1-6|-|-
CASSLNRIHNSPLHF
TGTGCCAGCAGCCTAAACAGGATCCATAATTCACCCCTCCACTTT
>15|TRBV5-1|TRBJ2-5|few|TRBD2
CASSAGAGGQETQYF
TGCGCCAGCAGCGCGGGAGCTGGTGGGCAAGAGACCCAGTACTTC
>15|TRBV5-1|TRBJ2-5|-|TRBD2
CASSPGAGIQETQYF
TGCGCCAGCAGCCCGGGAGCGGGGATACAAGAGACCCAGTACTTC
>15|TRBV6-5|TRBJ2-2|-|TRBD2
CASSPRGANTGELFF
TGTGCCAGCAGCCCGCGGGGGGCAAACACCGGGGAGCTGTTTTTT
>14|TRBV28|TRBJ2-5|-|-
CASSFFGQTYEQYF
-